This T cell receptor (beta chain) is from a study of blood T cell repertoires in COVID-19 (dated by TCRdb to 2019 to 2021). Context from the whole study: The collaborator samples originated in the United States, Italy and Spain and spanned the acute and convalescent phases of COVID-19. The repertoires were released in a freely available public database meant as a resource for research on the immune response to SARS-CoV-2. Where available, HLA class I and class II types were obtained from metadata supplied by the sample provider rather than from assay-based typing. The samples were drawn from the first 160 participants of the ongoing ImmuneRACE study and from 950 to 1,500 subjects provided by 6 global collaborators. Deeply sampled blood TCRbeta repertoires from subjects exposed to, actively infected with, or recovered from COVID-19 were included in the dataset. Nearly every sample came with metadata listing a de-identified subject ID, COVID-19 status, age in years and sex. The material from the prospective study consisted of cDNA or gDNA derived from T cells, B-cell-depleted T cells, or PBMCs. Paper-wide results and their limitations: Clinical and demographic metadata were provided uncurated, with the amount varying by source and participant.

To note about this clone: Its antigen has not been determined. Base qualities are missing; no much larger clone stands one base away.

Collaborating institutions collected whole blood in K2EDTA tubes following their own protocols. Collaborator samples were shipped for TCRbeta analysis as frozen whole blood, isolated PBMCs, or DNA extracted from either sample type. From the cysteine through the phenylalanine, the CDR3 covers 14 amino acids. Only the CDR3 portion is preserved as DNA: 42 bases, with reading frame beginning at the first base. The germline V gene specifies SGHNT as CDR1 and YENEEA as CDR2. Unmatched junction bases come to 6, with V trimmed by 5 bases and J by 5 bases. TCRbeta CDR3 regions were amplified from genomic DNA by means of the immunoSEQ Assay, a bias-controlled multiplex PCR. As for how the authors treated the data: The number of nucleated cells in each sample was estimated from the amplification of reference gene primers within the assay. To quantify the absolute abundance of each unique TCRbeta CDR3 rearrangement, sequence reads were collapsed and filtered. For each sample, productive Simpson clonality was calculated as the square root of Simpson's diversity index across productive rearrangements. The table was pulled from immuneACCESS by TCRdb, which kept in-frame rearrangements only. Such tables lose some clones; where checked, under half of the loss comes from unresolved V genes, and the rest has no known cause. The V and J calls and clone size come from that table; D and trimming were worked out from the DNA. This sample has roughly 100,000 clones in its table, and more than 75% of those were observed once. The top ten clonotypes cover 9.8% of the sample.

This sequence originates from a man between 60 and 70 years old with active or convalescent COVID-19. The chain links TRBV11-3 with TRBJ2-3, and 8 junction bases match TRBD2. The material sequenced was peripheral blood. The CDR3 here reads CASSLTSVGDTQYF. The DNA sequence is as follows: TGTGCCAGCAGCCTGACTAGCGTCGGAGATACGCAGTATTTT.